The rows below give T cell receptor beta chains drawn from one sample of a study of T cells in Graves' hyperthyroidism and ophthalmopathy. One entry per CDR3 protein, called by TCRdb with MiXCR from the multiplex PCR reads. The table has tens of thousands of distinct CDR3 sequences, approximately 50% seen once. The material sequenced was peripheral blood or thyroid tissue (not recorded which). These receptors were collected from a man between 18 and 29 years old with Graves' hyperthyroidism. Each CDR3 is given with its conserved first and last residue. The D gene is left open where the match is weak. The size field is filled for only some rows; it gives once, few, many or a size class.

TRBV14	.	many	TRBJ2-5	CASSPRGQETQYF	TGTGCCAGCAGCCCCCGTGGGCAAGAGACCCAGTACTTC
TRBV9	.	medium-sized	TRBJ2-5	CASSGIAEETQYF	TGTGCCAGCAGCGGCATAGCGGAAGAGACCCAGTACTTC
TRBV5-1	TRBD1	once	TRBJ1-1	CASSSGQGAGTEAFF	TGCGCCAGCAGCTCGGGACAGGGGGCTGGCACTGAAGCTTTCTTT
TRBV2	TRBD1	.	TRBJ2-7	CASSEYRGEQYF	TGTGCCAGCAGTGAATACAGGGGCGAGCAGTACTTC
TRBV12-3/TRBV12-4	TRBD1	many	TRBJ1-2	CASIGQGGSGYTF	TGTGCCAGCATCGGACAGGGTGGATCTGGCTACACCTTC
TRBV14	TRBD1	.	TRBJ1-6	CASSETGTANSPLHF	TGTGCCAGCAGCGAAACCGGGACAGCAAATTCACCCCTCCACTTT
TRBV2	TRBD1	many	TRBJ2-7	CASVGDSYEQYF	TGTGCCAGCGTCGGGGACAGCTACGAGCAGTACTTC
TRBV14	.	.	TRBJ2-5	CASSQDSPPAYF	TGTGCCAGCAGCCAAGATAGCCCCCCCGCGTACTTC
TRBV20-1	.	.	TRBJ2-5	CSASSFVRGETQYF	TGCAGTGCTAGTTCGTTCGTACGGGGGGAGACCCAGTACTTC
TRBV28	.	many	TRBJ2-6	CASTGRRRQSGANVLTF	TGTGCCAGCACGGGGCGACGTAGGCAATCTGGGGCCAACGTCCTGACTTTC
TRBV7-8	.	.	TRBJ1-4	CASSTAVLNEKLFF	TGTGCCAGCAGCACTGCTGTCCTGAATGAAAAACTGTTTTTT
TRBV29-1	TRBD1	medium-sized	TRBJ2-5	CSAKTGGQETQYF	TGCAGCGCCAAAACAGGGGGCCAAGAGACCCAGTACTTC
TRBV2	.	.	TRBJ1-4	CASSDGRVGEKLFF	TGTGCCAGCAGCGACGGTCGAGTGGGAGAAAAACTGTTTTTT
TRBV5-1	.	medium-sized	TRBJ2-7	CASSPGHSLREQYF	TGCGCCAGCAGCCCGGGGCACAGTCTGAGGGAGCAGTACTTC
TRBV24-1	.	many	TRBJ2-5	CATSEGNQETQYF	TGTGCCACCAGTGAGGGAAACCAAGAGACCCAGTACTTC
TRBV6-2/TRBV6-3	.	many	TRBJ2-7	CASSQPTVFYEQYF	TGTGCCAGCAGCCAACCGACAGTTTTCTACGAGCAGTACTTC
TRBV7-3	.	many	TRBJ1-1	CASKEGMNTEAFF	TGTGCCAGCAAGGAAGGGATGAACACTGAAGCTTTCTTT
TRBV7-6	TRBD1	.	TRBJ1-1	CASSSTGDRVAFF	TGTGCCAGCAGTTCAACAGGGGACAGGGTGGCTTTCTTT
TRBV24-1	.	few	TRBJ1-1	CATSDGTRGFGEAFF	TGTGCCACCAGTGATGGGACTCGCGGATTTGGTGAAGCTTTCTTT
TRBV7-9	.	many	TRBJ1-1	CASSVLMNTEAFF	TGTGCCAGCAGCGTACTAATGAACACTGAAGCTTTCTTT
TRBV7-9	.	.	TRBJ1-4	CASSSQFRELPKKLFF	TGTGCCAGCAGCTCACAGTTCAGGGAATTGCCCAAAAAACTGTTTTTT
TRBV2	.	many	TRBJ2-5	CASSELRSKGETQYF	TGTGCCAGCAGTGAGTTGCGTAGCAAGGGGGAGACCCAGTACTTC
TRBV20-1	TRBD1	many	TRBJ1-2	CSAIDRDLYGYTF	TGCAGTGCTATTGACAGGGACCTGTATGGCTACACCTTC
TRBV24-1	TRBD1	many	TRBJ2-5	CATSATGGSGETQYF	TGTGCCACCAGTGCCACAGGGGGCTCGGGGGAGACCCAGTACTTC
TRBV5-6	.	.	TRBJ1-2	CASSFMGGANYGYTF	TGTGCCAGCAGCTTTATGGGGGGGGCTAACTATGGCTACACCTTC
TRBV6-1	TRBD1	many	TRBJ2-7	CASSRGLNEQYF	TGTGCCAGCAGCAGGGGGCTCAACGAGCAGTACTTC
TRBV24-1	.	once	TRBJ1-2	CATSDPTGGYGYTF	TGTGCCACCAGTGACCCTACAGGTGGTTATGGCTACACCTTC
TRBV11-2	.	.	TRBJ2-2	CASSSVPTGELFF	TGTGCCAGCAGCTCAGTGCCCACCGGGGAGCTGTTTTTT
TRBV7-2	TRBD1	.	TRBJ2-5	CAMQGVDWETQYF	TGTGCCATGCAGGGGGTTGATTGGGAGACCCAGTACTTC
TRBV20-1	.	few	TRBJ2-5	CSANDQGRETQYF	TGCAGTGCCAATGATCAGGGCCGAGAGACCCAGTACTTC
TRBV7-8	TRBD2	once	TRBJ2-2	CASSLRTPGLAGGNTGELFF	TGTGCCAGCAGCTTACGCACTCCGGGACTAGCGGGAGGTAACACCGGGGAGCTGTTTTTT
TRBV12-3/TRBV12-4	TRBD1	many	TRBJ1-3	CASRVEQGADGNTIYF	TGTGCCAGCAGGGTGGAACAGGGGGCTGATGGAAACACCATATATTTT
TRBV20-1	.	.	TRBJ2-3	CSAVETQYF	TGCAGTGCCGTAGAGACGCAGTATTTT
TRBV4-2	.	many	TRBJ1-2	CASSQESAPYGYTF	TGTGCCAGCAGCCAAGAATCCGCGCCGTATGGCTACACCTTC
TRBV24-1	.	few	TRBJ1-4	CATSDPSDEKLFF	TGTGCCACCTCGGACCCTTCGGATGAAAAACTGTTTTTT
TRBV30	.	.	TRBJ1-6	CAWSVRERSYNSPLHF	TGTGCCTGGAGTGTAAGGGAACGCTCCTATAATTCACCCCTCCACTTT
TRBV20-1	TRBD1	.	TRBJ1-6	CSAGTGVSPLHF	TGCAGTGCCGGGACAGGGGTATCACCCCTCCACTTT
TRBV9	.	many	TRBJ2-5	CASSVGPSSETQYF	TGTGCCAGCAGCGTAGGGCCTAGTTCGGAGACCCAGTACTTC
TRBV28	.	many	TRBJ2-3	CASSSPSLTDTQYF	TGTGCCAGCAGTTCCCCAAGCCTCACAGATACGCAGTATTTT
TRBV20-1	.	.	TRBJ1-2	CSAKKARAGNYGNTF	TGCAGTGCAAAGAAGGCCAGGGCGGGAAACTATGGCAACACCTTC
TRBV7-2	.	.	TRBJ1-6	CASSFGANSPLHF	TGTGCCAGCAGCTTCGGGGCCAATTCACCCCTCCACTTT
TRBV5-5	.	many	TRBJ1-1	CASSFLPGISTNTEAFF	TGTGCCAGCAGCTTCCTTCCGGGAATCAGTACGAACACTGAAGCTTTCTTT
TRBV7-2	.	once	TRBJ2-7	CASSLTQGMGEQYF	TGTGCCAGCAGCCTTACACAGGGTATGGGCGAGCAGTACTTC
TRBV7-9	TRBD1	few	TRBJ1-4	CASSLDGTGTAELFF	TGTGCCAGCAGCTTAGATGGGACAGGGACGGCGGAACTGTTTTTT
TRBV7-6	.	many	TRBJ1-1	CASSLGQRGNTEAFF	TGTGCCAGCAGCTTAGGACAGAGGGGAAACACTGAAGCTTTCTTT
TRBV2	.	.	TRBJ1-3	CAIQGSGNTIYF	TGTGCCATCCAGGGCTCTGGAAACACCATATATTTT
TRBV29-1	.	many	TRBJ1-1	CSVEEYRAWASSTEAFF	TGCAGCGTTGAAGAGTACAGAGCCTGGGCTTCTTCCACTGAAGCTTTCTTT
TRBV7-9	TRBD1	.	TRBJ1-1	CAGSFKDRGLRNTEAFF	TGTGCCGGCAGCTTTAAGGACAGGGGATTAAGGAACACTGAAGCTTTCTTT
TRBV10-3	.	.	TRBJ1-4	CAISDGPGDEKLFF	TGTGCCATCAGTGACGGGCCAGGGGACGAAAAACTGTTTTTT
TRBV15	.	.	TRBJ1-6	CATAGVNSPLHF	TGTGCCACGGCGGGGGTTAATTCACCCCTCCACTTT
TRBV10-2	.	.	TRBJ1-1	CASMSLDTEAFF	TGCGCCAGCATGTCCCTGGACACTGAAGCTTTCTTT
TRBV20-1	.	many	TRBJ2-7	CSAAGTLTYEQYF	TGCAGTGCCGCCGGGACTCTTACCTACGAGCAGTACTTC
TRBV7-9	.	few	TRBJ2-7	CASSRGTRGYEQYF	TGTGCCAGCAGCCGCGGGACAAGGGGGTACGAGCAGTACTTC
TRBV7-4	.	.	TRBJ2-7	CASSFLGEQYF	TGTGCCAGCAGCTTCTTGGGCGAGCAGTACTTC